This TCR beta chain was retrieved from a study of early T cells in non-severe SARS-CoV-2 infection. Ten or more counts support this clonotype. Each cDNA molecule carried a unique molecular identifier. A single record per CDR3 protein comes from TCRdb applying MiXCR to the 5' RACE reads. Of about 60,000 distinct CDR3 sequences in the sample, roughly 12% were seen once. The origin of this receptor is an adult who was a healthcare worker with PCR-confirmed SARS-CoV-2 infection or an uninfected control (not recorded which). Sequencing used whole blood.

CDR3 sequence reads: CASSGSGGRENTEAFF. The DNA for the CDR3 is TGTGCCAGCAGCGGCAGCGGTGGCAGGGAGAACACTGAAGCTTTCTTT. The gene calls are TRBV7-9 and TRBJ1-1; tentative D call: TRBD1 (5 bases). The CDR3 consists of 16 residues. In germline, CDR1 is SEHNR, CDR2 FQNEAQ (reference sequence). The V and J ends lost 5 bases and 1 base respectively, with 17 bases between them.